This T cell receptor (beta chain) was retrieved from a study of T cells expressing NK-cell markers. General study results and limits: It is unclear if expanded NKG2C-expressing clones target HCMV antigens. Dominant NKG2C+ clonotypes made up roughly 1.0-7.5% of CD8+ T cells in several donors.

The CDR3 is 14 residues long. Germline CDR1 is GTSNPN and CDR2 is SVGIG (reference sequence). Reanalyzing the 5' RACE reads, TCRdb keeps one entry per CDR3 protein, without DNA. This table lists around 140,000 distinct CDR3 sequences. As regards this clonotype: As yet, its antigen is unknown.

This chain connects TRBV30 to TRBJ2-7; TCRdb's D call of TRBD2 is untestable without DNA. Sequencing was performed on blood T cells: a sorted CD56 or NKG2C T cell subset, CD4+ or CD8+ T cells, or bulk PBMC T cells (not recorded which). The sequence came from a man younger than 30 in good health. The CDR3 is CAWTTAGESYEQYF.